A selection of T cell receptor beta chains follows, all from one sample in a study of cytomegalovirus exposure and HLA in healthy donors. Profiling relied on immunoSEQ multiplex PCR, and the TCRdb table lists in-frame clones only, not all of them. The sample lists 100,000 to 150,000 clones, over 60% seen once, with 4.2% in the top ten. Sequenced sample: PBMCs. The receptors originated from a male donor in good health and CMV-seropositive. Both conserved end residues are part of each CDR3. Each record gives: J gene, clone size, V gene, D gene, CDR3 DNA, CDR3 protein. A D gene is named only where the DNA matches it firmly. Size values are once, few and many counts, or a class for expanded clones, and some rows have none.

>TRBJ1-2|.|TRBV27|TRBD1
TGTGCCAGCAGTTCCCTCACCGGGACAGTTTATGGCTACACCTTC
CASSSLTGTVYGYTF
>TRBJ1-2|.|TRBV7-9|TRBD1
TGTGCCAGCAGCTTAGGTGGACAGGGGTTCCGGGATGGCTACACCTTC
CASSLGGQGFRDGYTF
>TRBJ1-1|.|TRBV11-2|.
TGTGCCAGCAGCTTAGTTGGAGGTGCCCGTAACACTGAAGCTTTCTTT
CASSLVGGARNTEAFF
>TRBJ2-3|.|TRBV6-5|TRBD1
TGTGCCAGCAGTTACAGGGGGACAGGGGACGATACGCAGTATTTT
CASSYRGTGDDTQYF
>TRBJ1-1|.|TRBV5-6|.
TGTGCCAGCAGCTTAACGGGATCCCCTGAAGCTTTCTTT
CASSLTGSPEAFF
>TRBJ2-5|.|TRBV28|TRBD2
TGTGCCAGCAGTTCGACTAGCGGGGGGGCGAAGGAGACCCAGTACTTC
CASSSTSGGAKETQYF
>TRBJ2-7|.|TRBV6-5|.
TGTGCCAGCAGTTACTCGAACCAGGGAACCTACGAGCAGTACTTC
CASSYSNQGTYEQYF
>TRBJ2-6|.|TRBV27|TRBD1
TGTGCCAGCAGTTGGAGTTTAATGGGACAGTTCTACTCTGGGGCCAACGTCCTGACTTTC
CASSWSLMGQFYSGANVLTF
>TRBJ1-1|.|TRBV19|.
TGTGCCAGTAGTATCTCTCTTTTGAACACTGAAGCTTTCTTT
CASSISLLNTEAFF
>TRBJ2-1|.|TRBV7-3|.
TGTGCCAGCAGCTTATATCCGGGGTCGGGGAATGAGCAGTTCTTC
CASSLYPGSGNEQFF
>TRBJ1-4|few|TRBV6-5|.
TGTGCCAGCAGTGTGCCCCCGTCGCGTGAAAAACTGTTTTTT
CASSVPPSREKLFF
>TRBJ2-5|once|TRBV14|TRBD2
TGTGCCAGCAGCCAAGGATTGGTAGCGGGGGGGCCTTTTGGAGAGACCCAGTACTTC
CASSQGLVAGGPFGETQYF
>TRBJ2-1|.|TRBV10-3|TRBD2
TGTGCCATCAGTGAGGCCCTAGCGGGAACCTACAATGAGCAGTTCTTC
CAISEALAGTYNEQFF
>TRBJ2-3|.|TRBV7-9|TRBD2
TGTGCCAGCAGCCCCCCAGGACTAGCGAGCACAGATACGCAGTATTTT
CASSPPGLASTDTQYF
>TRBJ2-1|.|TRBV11-3|TRBD1
TGTGCCAGCAGCCCAGGGGACAGCTACAATGAGCAGTTCTTC
CASSPGDSYNEQFF
>TRBJ2-1|.|TRBV7-2|TRBD1
TGTGCCAGCAGCTTAGCGAACCGCTGGCAGGGGGCGCGAAATGAGCAGTTCTTC
CASSLANRWQGARNEQFF
>TRBJ1-5|.|TRBV29-1|TRBD1
TGCAGCGTGAGACAGGGCTGGGGGCAGCCCCAGCATTTT
CSVRQGWGQPQHF
>TRBJ2-7|.|TRBV6-5|TRBD1
TGTGCCAGCAGTTACGGTTCCAGGGGGACCTACGAGCAGTACTTC
CASSYGSRGTYEQYF
>TRBJ2-2|once|TRBV6-5|.
TGTGCCAGCAGTACGCTGAACCGGGGGACCGGGGAGCTGTTTTTT
CASSTLNRGTGELFF
>TRBJ2-6|.|TRBV7-9|.
TGTGCCAGCAGCTTACGGATTGACTCTGGGGCCAACGGCCTGACTTTC
CASSLRIDSGANGLTF
>TRBJ2-4|.|TRBV2|TRBD2
TGTGCCAGCAGTGAAGAGAGACTAGCCAAAAACAGTCAGTACTTC
CASSEERLAKNSQYF
>TRBJ2-5|.|TRBV5-4|TRBD1
TGTGCCAGCAGACCCGTGACAGGGGGCCAAGAGACCCAGTACTTC
CASRPVTGGQETQYF
>TRBJ2-7|.|TRBV15|.
TGTGCCACCAGCAGAGATAGGCCCGGCGGGCAGTACTTC
CATSRDRPGGQYF
>TRBJ1-2|.|TRBV7-2|TRBD1
TGTGCCAGCAGCCAAGACAGGGATGGCGGCTACACCTTC
CASSQDRDGGYTF
>TRBJ1-1|once|TRBV6-1|.
TGTGCCACCTTTATCGGACATTTGAACACTGAAGCTTTCTTT
CATFIGHLNTEAFF
>TRBJ2-5|.|TRBV28|.
TGTGCCAGCAGTTTAGGGGACATCATGAAGACCCAGTACTTC
CASSLGDIMKTQYF
>TRBJ1-2|.|TRBV14|.
TGTGCCAGCAGCCCAGGGACACTCTATGGCTACACCTTC
CASSPGTLYGYTF
>TRBJ1-4|.|TRBV10-1|.
TGCGCCAGCAGTGAGTCGGTAGGGGGTAAAGATGAAAAACTGTTTTTT
CASSESVGGKDEKLFF
>TRBJ2-1|.|TRBV7-3|TRBD2
TGTGCCAGCAGTAACGGACTAGCGGGGGAAGGTGAGCAGTTCTTC
CASSNGLAGEGEQFF
>TRBJ2-1|.|TRBV5-6|TRBD2
TGTGCCAGCAGCTTGCTAGCGGGAGTTCACAATGAGCAGTTCTTC
CASSLLAGVHNEQFF
>TRBJ2-7|once|TRBV27|TRBD2
TGTGCCAGCAGTAGAGGGGACGGGAGGGCCGGGTACGAGCAGTACTTC
CASSRGDGRAGYEQYF
>TRBJ2-3|.|TRBV7-3|TRBD2
TGTGCCAGCAGCTTAGTTCAGCGGGAGGGCCTATTCATCACAGATACGCAGTATTTT
CASSLVQREGLFITDTQYF
>TRBJ1-1|.|TRBV28|.
TGTGCCAGCAGCCTTCTAGGGGGGAACACTGAAGCTTTCTTT
CASSLLGGNTEAFF
>TRBJ1-2|.|TRBV28|.
TGTGCCAGCAGTTTAGGCGCGGGAGGCTACACCTTC
CASSLGAGGYTF
>TRBJ2-7|few|TRBV5-1|TRBD1
TGCGCCAGCAGCTTGTGGACAGGGGGCTCCTACGAGCAGTACTTC
CASSLWTGGSYEQYF
>TRBJ1-1|few|TRBV5-1|.
TGCGCCAGCAGCCGAGGGACATCGACTGAAGCTTTCTTT
CASSRGTSTEAFF
>TRBJ2-1|few|TRBV2|TRBD2
TGTGCCAGCAGTGAAATAGCGGGAGGGCCTATTAATGAGCAGTTCTTC
CASSEIAGGPINEQFF
>TRBJ2-2|few|TRBV9|TRBD2
TGTGCCAGCAGCGTCCTAGCGGGGGAAAACACCGGGGAGCTGTTTTTT
CASSVLAGENTGELFF
>TRBJ2-7|.|TRBV7-2|.
TGTGCCAGCAGCTTAGATGGGGGCCAGTACGGCGAGCAGTACTTC
CASSLDGGQYGEQYF
>TRBJ2-7|.|TRBV29-1|.
TGCAGCGTTGTCGGCCAGGGACTTTACGAGCAGTACTTC
CSVVGQGLYEQYF
>TRBJ2-7|.|TRBV19|.
TGTGCCAGTAGTATAGTGACGGGAAGGTACGAGCAGTACTTC
CASSIVTGRYEQYF
>TRBJ1-3|.|TRBV7-8|TRBD1
TGTGCCAGCAGCTTAATCAGGGGGCAAGGAAACACCATATATTTT
CASSLIRGQGNTIYF
>TRBJ2-7|.|TRBV5-1|.
TGCGCCAGCAGCTCGAGATACGAGCAGTACTTC
CASSSRYEQYF
>TRBJ1-3|.|TRBV7-9|TRBD1
TGTTCCTTGGGACAGGACTCTGGAAACACCATATATTTT
CSLGQDSGNTIYF
>TRBJ1-1|.|TRBV28|TRBD1
TGTGCCAGCAGTTTAAAGAGGGGGCAGAGAGCTTTCTTT
CASSLKRGQRAFF
>TRBJ2-5|.|TRBV7-8|.
TGTGCCAGCAGCTTAGGTCGGTACCAAGAGACCCAGTACTTC
CASSLGRYQETQYF
>TRBJ2-5|.|TRBV11-2|TRBD2
TGTGCCAGCAGCCCCTCCGGACTAGGGCGGGGGCAAGAGACCCAGTACTTC
CASSPSGLGRGQETQYF